The subject of this entry is one T cell receptor (beta chain). The table came from immunoSEQ multiplex PCR; TCRdb's copy has only in-frame clones and leaves some out. The sample holds 30,000 or so clones; over 75% are singletons and the top ten take 4.5% to 7.5%. Germline V gene data show CDR1 as SGHDT and CDR2 as YYEEEE. With V trimmed by 2 bases and J by 4 bases, 10 bases remained unmatched. The length of the CDR3 is 17 residues. These data come from a study of blood T cell repertoires in COVID-19. Background on the study: There were acute and convalescent COVID-19 samples, and they came from the United States, Italy and Spain.

Input material: peripheral blood. This chain uses TRBV5-6 with TRBJ2-5; 11 nucleotides align to TRBD1. The receptor comes from a human donor in a cohort sampled during active COVID-19. Here the CDR3 reads CASSLRPRTGGLETQYF. DNA for the CDR3: TGTGCCAGCAGCTTACGTCCTCGGACAGGGGGCTTAGAGACCCAGTACTTC.